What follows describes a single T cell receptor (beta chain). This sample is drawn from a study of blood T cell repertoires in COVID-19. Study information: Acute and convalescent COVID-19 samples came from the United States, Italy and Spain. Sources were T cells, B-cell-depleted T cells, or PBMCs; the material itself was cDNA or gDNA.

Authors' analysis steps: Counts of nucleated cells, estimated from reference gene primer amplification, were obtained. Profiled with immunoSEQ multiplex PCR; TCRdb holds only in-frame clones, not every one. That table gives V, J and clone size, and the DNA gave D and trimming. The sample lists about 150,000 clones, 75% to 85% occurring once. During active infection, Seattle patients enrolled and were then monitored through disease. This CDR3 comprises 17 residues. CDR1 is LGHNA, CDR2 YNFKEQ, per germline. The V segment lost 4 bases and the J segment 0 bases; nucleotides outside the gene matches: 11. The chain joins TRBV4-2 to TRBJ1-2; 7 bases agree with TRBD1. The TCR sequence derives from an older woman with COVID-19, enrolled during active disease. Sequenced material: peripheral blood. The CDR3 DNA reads TGTGCCAGCAGCCCCGGGACAGACTTCACAGCTAACTATGGCTACACCTTC. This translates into CASSPGTDFTANYGYTF.